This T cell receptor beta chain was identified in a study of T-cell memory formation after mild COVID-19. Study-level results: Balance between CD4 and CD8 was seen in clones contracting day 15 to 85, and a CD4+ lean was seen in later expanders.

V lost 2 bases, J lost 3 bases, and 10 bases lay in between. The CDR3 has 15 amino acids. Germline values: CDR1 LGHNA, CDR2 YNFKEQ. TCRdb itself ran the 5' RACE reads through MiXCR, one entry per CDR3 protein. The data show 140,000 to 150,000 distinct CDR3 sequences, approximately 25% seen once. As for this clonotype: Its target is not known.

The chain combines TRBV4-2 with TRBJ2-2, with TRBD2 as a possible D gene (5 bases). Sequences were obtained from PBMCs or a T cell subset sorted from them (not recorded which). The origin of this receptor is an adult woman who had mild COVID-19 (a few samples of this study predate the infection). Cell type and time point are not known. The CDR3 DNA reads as TGTGCCAGCAGCCAACTGAGCGGTTACACCGGGGAGCTGTTTTTT. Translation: CASSQLSGYTGELFF.